This T cell receptor beta chain was recovered during a study of T cells in Graves' hyperthyroidism and ophthalmopathy (dated 2019 in TCRdb). Background for the entire study: Peripheral blood samples were taken at the time of initial diagnosis, prior to any treatment. According to the paper, TCR Vbeta CDR3 sequencing was carried out on some 130 peripheral blood samples, which came from about 45 ophthalmopathy, around 75 hyperthyroidism and some 17 progressor patients. For training and testing, the 100 or so patients in the discovery cohort were randomly divided in a 7:3 ratio. TCR V-J signatures able to tell the groups apart were searched for in a discovery cohort of some 97 patients, of whom around 42 had Graves' ophthalmopathy and roughly 58 had stable Graves' hyperthyroidism. An independent validation cohort of around 20 hyperthyroidism patients and about 16 patients who later progressed to ophthalmopathy tested prospective prediction of ophthalmopathy. After sampling, hyperthyroidism patients received methimazole starting at 30 mg daily, and ophthalmopathy patients received high-dose intravenous methylprednisolone. Thyroid tissue and blood T-cell repertoires from roughly 6 Graves' hyperthyroidism patients were also compared in the study. Overall study outcomes, separate from this receptor: In validation, progression to ophthalmopathy was predicted by the model with 70.59% sensitivity and 72% to 85% specificity, a median of roughly six months before onset. Most expanded thyroid clonotypes (frequency above 0.001) were also detected in blood, a finding suggesting that blood repertoires may reflect thyroid immune responses. No statistical method was used to set the sample size in advance, and investigators knew the group allocation. Ophthalmopathy was separated from stable hyperthyroidism by a 13 V-J signature model, with approximately 85% sensitivity and about 81% specificity obtained in cross-validation and 80%/75% obtained in testing.

About this clonotype: No antigen is known for it. One base away there is no much larger clone; base qualities are not given.

Stable Graves' hyperthyroidism was defined as the absence of progression to ophthalmopathy over 18 months of follow-up. Hyperthyroidism patients were newly diagnosed, had a disease duration of under 2 months, and were aged 18 to 65 years. The study excluded patients with uncontrolled infections, other autoimmune diseases, pregnancy or lactation. Diagnoses relied on clinical symptoms, serum thyroxine and TRAb, thyroid ultrasound and orbital computed tomography. PBMCs were separated from around 9.1 ml of fresh peripheral blood using Ficoll-Paque density gradient centrifugation. Total RNA was extracted with Trizol reagent, and quality was checked on an Agilent 2100 Bioanalyzer. TCR beta CDR3 regions were amplified from RNA transcripts. A first-round RT-PCR of the TCR CDR3 used the HTBI primer set with the Qiagen OneStep RT-PCR kit. A second multiplex PCR round built the libraries, followed by size selection and purification. The libraries were sequenced on an Illumina HiSeq2000 using paired-end 100 bp reads. Per the authors' processing: SOAPnuke was used to process the raw data, throwing out any read that contained adapters or uncalled bases, had a mean Phred below 15, or lacked an exact constant-primer or identifier match. COPE v1.2.5 was used to merge high-quality paired reads, and clonotypes were defined as unique nucleotide sequences. Clonotypes were aligned to IMGT TRBV, TRBD and TRBJ reference segments using MiTCR v1.1. Only V-J combinations with frequency above 0.0001, covering 99.2% of repertoires, were analysed. The TCS score was defined as F50 (clonal expansion) divided by E x V (chaos), with BLOSUM62-based TCRdist calculated between CDR3 peptides within each V-J. Welch's t-statistics and random forest reduced approximately 520 V-J features to under 15, which were used in a naive Bayes classifier (R e1071). TCRdb reprocessed the public reads (quality trimming at Q25 with fastp, clone calling with MiXCR) and kept in-frame beta chains. Rows with one shared CDR3 protein collapse into an entry with the most common genes and DNA. The V and J calls were determined by TCRdb, not by the authors. The sample has 210,000 or so distinct CDR3 sequences on record, about 15% of them singletons. The ten top clones hold around 50% of the sample.

The material sequenced was blood. The receptor was isolated from a man in his fifties with Graves' hyperthyroidism.

The CDR3 is CSVTLPGTGETQYF. The nucleotide sequence is given as TGCAGTGTTACCCTACCCGGGACAGGGGAGACCCAGTACTTC. The chain joins TRBV20-1 to TRBJ2-5; 9 bases in between match TRBD1. From a lookup of the germline V gene (reference sequence), CDR1 and CDR2 are DFQATT and SNEGSKA. The CDR3 holds 14 amino acids from the cysteine to the phenylalanine. The entry retains the CDR3 DNA only, 42 bases that are in frame from base 1. Ends trimmed: V by 7 bases, J by 5 bases; bases unmatched to a gene: 11.